What follows is one TCR beta chain and its context. Mismatch with germline at one junction end may stem from a read error. The time point here: newly diagnosed GD, antithyroid drugs for less than 3 months. The TCR library used RNA extracted from PBMCs. Around 9 milliliters of peripheral blood were drawn into EDTA tubes. These data belong to a study of regulatory T cells in long-lasting Graves disease. CDR3 regions were amplified by Arm-PCR using iRepertoire HTBI primers to build TCR beta libraries. TCRdb reprocessed the multiplex PCR reads via MiXCR and lists one record per CDR3 protein. The table includes 420,000 or so distinct CDR3 sequences, 16% detected once. This sample was also put to use in a study of T cells in Graves' hyperthyroidism and ophthalmopathy. That work adds: Patients counted as stable if ophthalmopathy did not develop within 18 months. HTBI primers were the set used in a first-round RT-PCR of the TCR CDR3.

The receptor comes from a woman in her late teens or twenties with Graves disease. The sample was peripheral blood mononuclear cells (PBMCs), taken at new diagnosis, from a patient treated with antithyroid drugs.

The CDR3, as DNA: TGTGCCAGCTCACCACGGCCACAGGGGCCCTCCTTCAATCAGCCCCAGCGTTTT. Protein product: CASSPRPQGPSFNQPQRF. The chain links TRBV18 to TRBJ1-5; TRBD1 agrees at 7 bases. CDR3 length equals 18 residues. CDR1 is KGHSH and CDR2 is LQKENI in the germline V gene.